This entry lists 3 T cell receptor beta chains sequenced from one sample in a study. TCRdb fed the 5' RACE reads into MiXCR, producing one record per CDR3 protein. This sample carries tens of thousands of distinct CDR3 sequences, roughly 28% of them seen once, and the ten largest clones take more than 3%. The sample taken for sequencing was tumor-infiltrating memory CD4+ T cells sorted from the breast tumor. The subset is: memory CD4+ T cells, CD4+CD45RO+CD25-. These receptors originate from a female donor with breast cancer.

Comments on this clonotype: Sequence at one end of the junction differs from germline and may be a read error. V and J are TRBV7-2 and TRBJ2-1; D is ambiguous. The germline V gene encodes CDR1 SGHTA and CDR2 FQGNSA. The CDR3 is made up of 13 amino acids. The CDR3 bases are TGCGCCAGCAGCTCGTATATTAGCAATGAGCAGTTCTTC. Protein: CASSSYISNEQFF. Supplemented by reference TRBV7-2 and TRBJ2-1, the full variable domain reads GAGVSQSPSNKVTEKGKDVELRCDPISGHTALYWYRQSLGQGLEFLIYFQGNSAPDKSGLPSDRFSAERTGGSVSTLTIQRTQQEDSAVYLCASSSYISNEQFFGPGTRLTVL.

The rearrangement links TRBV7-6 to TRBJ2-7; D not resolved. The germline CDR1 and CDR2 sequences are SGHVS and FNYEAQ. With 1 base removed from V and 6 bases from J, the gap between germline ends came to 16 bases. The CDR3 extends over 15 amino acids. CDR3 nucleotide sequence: TGTGCCAGCAGCTTAGGCGGTAGGGAATCGGGCGAGCAGTACTTC. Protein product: CASSLGGRESGEQYF.

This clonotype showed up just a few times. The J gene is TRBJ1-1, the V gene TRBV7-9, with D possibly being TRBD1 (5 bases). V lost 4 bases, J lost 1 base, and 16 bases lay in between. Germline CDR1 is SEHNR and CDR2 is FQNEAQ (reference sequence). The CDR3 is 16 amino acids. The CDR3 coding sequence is TGTGCCAGCAGCTACCCGACGGGCCAGGGGAACACTGAAGCTTTCTTT. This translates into CASSYPTGQGNTEAFF.